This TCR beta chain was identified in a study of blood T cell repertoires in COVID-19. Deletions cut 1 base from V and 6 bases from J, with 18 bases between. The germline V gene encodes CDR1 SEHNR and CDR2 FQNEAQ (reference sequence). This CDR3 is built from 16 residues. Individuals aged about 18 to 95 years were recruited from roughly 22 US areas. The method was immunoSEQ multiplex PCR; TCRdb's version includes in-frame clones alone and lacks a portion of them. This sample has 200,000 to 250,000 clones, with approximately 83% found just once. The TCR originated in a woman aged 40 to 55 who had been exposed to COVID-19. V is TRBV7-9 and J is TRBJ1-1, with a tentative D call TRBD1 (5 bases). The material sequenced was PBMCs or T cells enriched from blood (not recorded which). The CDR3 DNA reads TGTGCCAGCAGCTTAGGTTCCTTGGGAGGGGCGTCTGAAGCTTTCTTT. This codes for CASSLGSLGGASEAFF.